Listed below are T cell receptor beta chains from one sample, sequenced in a study of cytomegalovirus exposure and HLA in healthy donors. Method: immunoSEQ multiplex PCR; TCRdb's copy keeps in-frame clones and lacks some. The sample lists 63,000 or so clones; more than 60% were seen once. Sequenced material: PBMCs. The receptors shown here come from a woman under 40 in good health and CMV-seronegative. CDR3s include the opening cysteine and the closing phenylalanine or tryptophan. The order of the fields is V gene, clone size, J gene, D gene, CDR3 protein, CDR3 DNA. The D gene is left open where the match is weak. Not every row has a clone size; where given, it reads once, few, many or a size class.

V gene: TRBV25-1; clone size: -; J gene: TRBJ1-1; D gene: -; CDR3 protein: CASSDHRPGAYTEAFF; CDR3 DNA: TGTGCCAGCAGTGATCACCGGCCAGGGGCCTACACTGAAGCTTTCTTT
V gene: TRBV11-3; clone size: -; J gene: TRBJ2-1; D gene: -; CDR3 protein: CASSSFPRGYEQFF; CDR3 DNA: TGTGCCAGCAGCTCCTTCCCGCGAGGGTATGAGCAGTTCTTC
V gene: TRBV6-4; clone size: -; J gene: TRBJ1-5; D gene: -; CDR3 protein: CASSERENQPQHF; CDR3 DNA: TGTGCCAGCAGTGAAAGGGAGAATCAGCCCCAGCATTTT
V gene: TRBV10-3; clone size: -; J gene: TRBJ2-1; D gene: TRBD2; CDR3 protein: CAISRVTSGRHEQFF; CDR3 DNA: TGTGCCATCAGCCGAGTCACTAGCGGGAGGCATGAGCAGTTCTTC
V gene: TRBV5-1; clone size: -; J gene: TRBJ1-4; D gene: -; CDR3 protein: CASSPAGEVEKLFF; CDR3 DNA: TGCGCCAGCAGCCCGGCAGGGGAAGTGGAAAAACTGTTTTTT
V gene: TRBV19; clone size: -; J gene: TRBJ2-2; D gene: TRBD1; CDR3 protein: CASTTGTANTGELFF; CDR3 DNA: TGTGCCAGTACTACCGGGACAGCGAACACCGGGGAGCTGTTTTTT
V gene: TRBV6-5; clone size: -; J gene: TRBJ1-1; D gene: TRBD1; CDR3 protein: CASSLGQMNTEAFF; CDR3 DNA: TGTGCCAGCAGTCTGGGACAGATGAACACTGAAGCTTTCTTT
V gene: TRBV9; clone size: -; J gene: TRBJ1-2; D gene: TRBD1; CDR3 protein: CASSVDTGGYGYTF; CDR3 DNA: TGTGCCAGCAGCGTAGATACAGGGGGCTATGGCTACACCTTC
V gene: TRBV6-5; clone size: -; J gene: TRBJ1-1; D gene: -; CDR3 protein: CASSYSGDRNTEAFF; CDR3 DNA: TGTGCCAGCAGTTACTCGGGCGACAGAAACACTGAAGCTTTCTTT
V gene: TRBV11-2; clone size: -; J gene: TRBJ1-4; D gene: TRBD1; CDR3 protein: CASSSEGRGNEKLFF; CDR3 DNA: TGTGCCAGCAGCTCCGAGGGCAGGGGGAATGAAAAACTGTTTTTT
V gene: TRBV29-1; clone size: -; J gene: TRBJ1-1; D gene: -; CDR3 protein: CSARTALSPLNTEAFF; CDR3 DNA: TGCAGCGCAAGGACAGCCCTCTCTCCCTTGAACACTGAAGCTTTCTTT
V gene: TRBV11-3; clone size: -; J gene: TRBJ1-1; D gene: -; CDR3 protein: CASSKRSTGLLNTEAFF; CDR3 DNA: TGTGCCAGCAGCAAACGCAGCACGGGACTGCTGAACACTGAAGCTTTCTTT
V gene: TRBV4-3; clone size: -; J gene: TRBJ1-4; D gene: -; CDR3 protein: CASSPTGTPDEKLFF; CDR3 DNA: TGCGCCAGCAGCCCCACCGGGACACCCGATGAAAAACTGTTTTTT
V gene: TRBV18; clone size: -; J gene: TRBJ1-3; D gene: -; CDR3 protein: CASSPPRQPGNTIYF; CDR3 DNA: TGTGCCAGCTCACCACCGAGACAGCCTGGAAACACCATATATTTT
V gene: TRBV7-9; clone size: -; J gene: TRBJ2-6; D gene: -; CDR3 protein: CASSLARPDSGANVLTF; CDR3 DNA: TGTGCCAGCAGCTTAGCGCGGCCCGACTCTGGGGCCAACGTCCTGACTTTC
V gene: TRBV27; clone size: -; J gene: TRBJ2-3; D gene: -; CDR3 protein: CASSLRGVGTDTQYF; CDR3 DNA: TGTGCCAGCAGTTTGCGGGGCGTGGGGACAGATACGCAGTATTTT
V gene: TRBV5-4; clone size: -; J gene: TRBJ2-2; D gene: -; CDR3 protein: CASSLVGVGNTGELFF; CDR3 DNA: TGTGCCAGCAGCTTGGTAGGGGTTGGCAACACCGGGGAGCTGTTTTTT
V gene: TRBV7-2; clone size: -; J gene: TRBJ1-2; D gene: -; CDR3 protein: CASSLNPAGSAYGYTF; CDR3 DNA: TGTGCCAGCAGCTTAAATCCGGCAGGGTCAGCCTATGGCTACACCTTC
V gene: TRBV6-5; clone size: -; J gene: TRBJ2-1; D gene: TRBD1; CDR3 protein: CASSNRDSYNEQFF; CDR3 DNA: TGTGCCAGCAGTAACCGGGACAGTTACAATGAGCAGTTCTTC
V gene: TRBV19; clone size: -; J gene: TRBJ1-4; D gene: TRBD1; CDR3 protein: CASSTGTDMYEKLFF; CDR3 DNA: TGTGCCAGTAGTACGGGGACAGATATGTACGAAAAACTGTTTTTT
V gene: TRBV2; clone size: -; J gene: TRBJ2-7; D gene: TRBD1; CDR3 protein: CVHGQGAYEQYF; CDR3 DNA: TGTGTCCATGGACAGGGCGCCTACGAGCAGTACTTC
V gene: TRBV7-2; clone size: -; J gene: TRBJ2-3; D gene: -; CDR3 protein: CASSPLWFTDTQYF; CDR3 DNA: TGTGCCAGCAGCCCACTTTGGTTCACAGATACGCAGTATTTT
V gene: TRBV19; clone size: -; J gene: TRBJ1-2; D gene: TRBD1; CDR3 protein: CASRLTGGNYGYTF; CDR3 DNA: TGTGCCAGTAGGCTGACAGGGGGGAACTATGGCTACACCTTC
V gene: TRBV6-6; clone size: -; J gene: TRBJ1-1; D gene: -; CDR3 protein: CASSYDAAYPTEAFF; CDR3 DNA: TGTGCCAGCAGTTACGACGCGGCATACCCAACTGAAGCTTTCTTT
V gene: TRBV10-3; clone size: -; J gene: TRBJ2-1; D gene: -; CDR3 protein: CATGSGLSLGTNEQFF; CDR3 DNA: TGTGCCACCGGGTCGGGACTGTCATTGGGGACGAATGAGCAGTTCTTC
V gene: TRBV25-1; clone size: -; J gene: TRBJ1-6; D gene: TRBD1; CDR3 protein: CASSEWTGSSSPLHF; CDR3 DNA: TGTGCCAGCAGTGAGTGGACAGGTAGCAGTTCACCCCTCCACTTT
V gene: TRBV7-3; clone size: -; J gene: TRBJ2-1; D gene: -; CDR3 protein: CASSLDPGNEQFF; CDR3 DNA: TGTGCCAGCAGCTTAGATCCAGGAAATGAGCAGTTCTTC
V gene: TRBV6-5; clone size: -; J gene: TRBJ1-1; D gene: -; CDR3 protein: CASSSGAGVYTEAFF; CDR3 DNA: TGTGCCAGCAGTTCCGGAGCAGGGGTCTATACTGAAGCTTTCTTT
V gene: TRBV11-2; clone size: few; J gene: TRBJ2-1; D gene: -; CDR3 protein: CASSLDGSSYNEQFF; CDR3 DNA: TGTGCCAGCAGCTTAGACGGGTCCTCCTACAATGAGCAGTTCTTC
V gene: TRBV4-1; clone size: -; J gene: TRBJ1-2; D gene: -; CDR3 protein: CASSQNTGANYGYTF; CDR3 DNA: TGCGCCAGCAGCCAGAATACGGGAGCTAACTATGGCTACACCTTC
V gene: TRBV15; clone size: -; J gene: TRBJ2-2; D gene: -; CDR3 protein: CATSRVGGTGELFF; CDR3 DNA: TGTGCCACCAGCAGAGTGGGGGGAACCGGGGAGCTGTTTTTT
V gene: TRBV5-1; clone size: -; J gene: TRBJ2-1; D gene: TRBD2; CDR3 protein: CASSGLAGVNEQFF; CDR3 DNA: TGCGCCAGCAGCGGTTTAGCGGGAGTCAATGAGCAGTTCTTC
V gene: TRBV30; clone size: few; J gene: TRBJ2-7; D gene: -; CDR3 protein: CASRTLVSYEQYF; CDR3 DNA: TGTGCCTCGAGGACACTAGTATCCTACGAGCAGTACTTC
V gene: TRBV9; clone size: -; J gene: TRBJ2-7; D gene: -; CDR3 protein: CASSVGPVEGYEQYF; CDR3 DNA: TGTGCCAGCAGCGTAGGTCCCGTTGAGGGCTACGAGCAGTACTTC
V gene: TRBV7-8; clone size: few; J gene: TRBJ1-2; D gene: -; CDR3 protein: CASSGRLGAHYGYTF; CDR3 DNA: TGTGCCAGCAGCGGTCGTTTAGGGGCACACTATGGCTACACCTTC
V gene: TRBV6-1; clone size: -; J gene: TRBJ1-5; D gene: TRBD1; CDR3 protein: CASRGTGSNQPQHF; CDR3 DNA: TGTGCCAGCAGGGGGACAGGTAGCAATCAGCCCCAGCATTTT
V gene: TRBV10-3; clone size: -; J gene: TRBJ2-1; D gene: TRBD2; CDR3 protein: CAISVGDSGRKRDEQFF; CDR3 DNA: TGTGCCATCAGTGTCGGGGATAGCGGGAGGAAAAGGGATGAGCAGTTCTTC
V gene: TRBV25-1; clone size: -; J gene: TRBJ2-1; D gene: TRBD1; CDR3 protein: CASSGNRGFSYNEQFF; CDR3 DNA: TGTGCCAGCAGTGGGAACAGGGGTTTCTCCTACAATGAGCAGTTCTTC
V gene: TRBV18; clone size: -; J gene: TRBJ1-1; D gene: -; CDR3 protein: CASSSEAGPTEAFF; CDR3 DNA: TGTGCCAGCTCCTCAGAGGCAGGGCCCACTGAAGCTTTCTTT
V gene: TRBV11-3; clone size: -; J gene: TRBJ2-5; D gene: TRBD1; CDR3 protein: CASSVDRAQETQYF; CDR3 DNA: TGTGCCAGCAGCGTGGACAGGGCTCAAGAGACCCAGTACTTC
V gene: TRBV7-9; clone size: -; J gene: TRBJ1-2; D gene: -; CDR3 protein: CASSLEPFYGYTF; CDR3 DNA: TGTGCCAGCAGCTTAGAGCCCTTCTATGGCTACACCTTC
V gene: TRBV6-5; clone size: -; J gene: TRBJ1-2; D gene: -; CDR3 protein: CASSLQSSNYGYTF; CDR3 DNA: TGTGCCAGCAGTCTACAGAGCTCAAACTATGGCTACACCTTC
V gene: TRBV7-9; clone size: -; J gene: TRBJ1-2; D gene: TRBD1; CDR3 protein: CASSLGQGTNYGYTF; CDR3 DNA: TGTGCCAGCAGCCTCGGACAGGGAACTAACTATGGCTACACCTTC
V gene: TRBV18; clone size: -; J gene: TRBJ2-1; D gene: TRBD2; CDR3 protein: CASSPPASGSGFGEQFF; CDR3 DNA: TGTGCCAGCTCACCACCGGCTAGCGGGAGTGGGTTCGGTGAGCAGTTCTTC
V gene: TRBV5-6; clone size: -; J gene: TRBJ2-5; D gene: TRBD2; CDR3 protein: CASSLRTSGRGETQYF; CDR3 DNA: TGTGCCAGCAGCTTGAGGACTAGCGGGAGGGGAGAGACCCAGTACTTC
V gene: TRBV5-6; clone size: -; J gene: TRBJ2-1; D gene: TRBD2; CDR3 protein: CASSPLAGESGEQFF; CDR3 DNA: TGTGCCAGCAGCCCTCTAGCGGGAGAATCTGGTGAGCAGTTCTTC
V gene: TRBV5-6; clone size: -; J gene: TRBJ2-1; D gene: TRBD1; CDR3 protein: CASSPDREVDEQFF; CDR3 DNA: TGTGCCAGCAGCCCGGACAGGGAGGTGGATGAGCAGTTCTTC
V gene: TRBV7-9; clone size: -; J gene: TRBJ2-1; D gene: -; CDR3 protein: CSSSLVWSNNNEQFF; CDR3 DNA: TGTTCCAGCAGCTTAGTTTGGAGTAACAACAATGAGCAGTTCTTC
V gene: TRBV7-9; clone size: -; J gene: TRBJ1-2; D gene: -; CDR3 protein: CASSLQQATNYGYTF; CDR3 DNA: TGTGCCAGCAGCTTACAACAGGCGACTAACTATGGCTACACCTTC
V gene: TRBV10-3; clone size: -; J gene: TRBJ1-4; D gene: TRBD1; CDR3 protein: CAISRDRGDEKLFF; CDR3 DNA: TGTGCCATCAGTAGGGACAGGGGAGATGAAAAACTGTTTTTT